This T cell receptor beta chain was captured by sequencing in a study of CD8 T cells in Susac syndrome. With random hexamers, 0.5 to 1 ug RNA was reverse transcribed. The TCR beta CDR3 was amplified by immunoSEQ multiplex PCR across 54 Vbeta, 13 Jbeta. TCRdb re-analysed the immunoSEQ multiplex PCR reads in MiXCR, keeping a single row per CDR3 protein. This table has over 350,000 distinct CDR3 sequences, 85% appearing once. Germline V gene lookup returns CDR1 SGHRS and CDR2 YFSETQ. CDR3 length: 13 residues. With 1 base removed from V and 7 bases from J, the gap between germline ends came to 12 bases. Findings and limits, study-wide: The TCR sequencing and HLA analysis in the study involved a relatively small number of individuals, as the study acknowledged.

Relapsing-remitting disease, either stable or active, was present in the treatment-naive patients who were the multiple sclerosis controls. It was negative isolation that provided the CD8+ and CD4+ T cells, whereas TEMRA cells were enriched by FACS. As for this clonotype: Its antigen is undetermined.

The V gene is TRBV5-1, the J gene TRBJ2-7; TRBD2 is a possible D gene (5 bases). The sequenced sample was CD8+ T cells from PBMCs. The source is a human donor with multiple sclerosis. The CDR3 coding sequence is TGCGCCAGCAGCTTGCCGGGATCGTGGGAGCAGTACTTC. This sequence encodes CASSLPGSWEQYF.